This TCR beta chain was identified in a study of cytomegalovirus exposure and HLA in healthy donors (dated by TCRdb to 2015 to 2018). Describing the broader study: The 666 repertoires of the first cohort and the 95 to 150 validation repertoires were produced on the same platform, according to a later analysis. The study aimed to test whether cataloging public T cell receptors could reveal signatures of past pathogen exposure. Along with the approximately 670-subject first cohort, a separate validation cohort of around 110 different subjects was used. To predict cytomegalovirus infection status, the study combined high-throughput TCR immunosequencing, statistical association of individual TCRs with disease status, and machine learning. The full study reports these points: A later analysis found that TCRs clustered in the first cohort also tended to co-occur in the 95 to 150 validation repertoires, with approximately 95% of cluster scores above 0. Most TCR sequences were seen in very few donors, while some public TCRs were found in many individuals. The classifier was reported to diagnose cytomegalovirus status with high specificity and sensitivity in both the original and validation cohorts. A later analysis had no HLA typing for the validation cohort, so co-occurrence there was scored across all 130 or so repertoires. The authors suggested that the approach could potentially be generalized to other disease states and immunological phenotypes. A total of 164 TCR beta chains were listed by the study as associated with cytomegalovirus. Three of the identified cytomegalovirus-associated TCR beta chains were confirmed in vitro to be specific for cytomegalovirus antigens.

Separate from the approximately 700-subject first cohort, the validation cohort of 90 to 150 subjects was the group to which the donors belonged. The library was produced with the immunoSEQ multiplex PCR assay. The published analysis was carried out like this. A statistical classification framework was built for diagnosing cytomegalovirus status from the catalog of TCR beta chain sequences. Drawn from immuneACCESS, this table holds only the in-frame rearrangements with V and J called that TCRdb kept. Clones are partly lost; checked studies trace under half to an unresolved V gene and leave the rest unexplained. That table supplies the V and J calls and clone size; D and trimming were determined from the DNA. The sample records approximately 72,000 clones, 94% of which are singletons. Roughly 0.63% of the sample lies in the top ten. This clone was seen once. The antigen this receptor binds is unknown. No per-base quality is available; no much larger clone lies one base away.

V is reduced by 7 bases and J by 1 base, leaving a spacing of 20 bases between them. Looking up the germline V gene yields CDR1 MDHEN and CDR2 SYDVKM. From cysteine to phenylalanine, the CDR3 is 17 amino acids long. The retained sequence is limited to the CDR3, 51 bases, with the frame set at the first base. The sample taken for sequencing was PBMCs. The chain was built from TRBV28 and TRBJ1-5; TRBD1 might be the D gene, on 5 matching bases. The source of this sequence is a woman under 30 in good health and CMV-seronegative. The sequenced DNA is TGTGCCAGCACCTCACAAGGGAGGGGAGGAAGCAATCAGCCCCAGCATTTT. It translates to CASTSQGRGGSNQPQHF.